This T cell receptor beta chain was identified during a study of T-cell memory formation after mild COVID-19 (dated by TCRdb to the early 2020s). Study-wide context: TCR sequence clusters from the two donors were largely donor specific. In a couple of donors, T-cell clones that expanded and contracted after mild COVID-19 were tracked by sequencing TCRalpha and TCRbeta repertoires over time. The cohort comprised two young, previously healthy adult volunteers, one female and one male. Summary of the overall study and its limitations: SARS-CoV-2 specificity was not confirmed for the second-wave clones peaking on day 37. The study covered only a couple of mild cases, and larger cohorts including severe cases with pre-infection samples were considered necessary. Clones contracting from day 15 to 85 had balanced CD4/CD8 phenotypes, while a second wave expanding from day 15 to 37 was biased towards CD4+. Contracting CD4+ clones were found mainly in CM and EM memory subsets, while CD8+ clones were enriched in EMRA. Some responding clones were detected in pre-infection memory, suggesting pre-existing cross-reactive memory T cells joined the SARS-CoV-2 response.

Sequencing was performed on an Illumina NovaSeq 6000. Using 5'RACE with constant-segment primers, TCRalpha and TCRbeta cDNA libraries were constructed, with sample barcodes and unique molecular identifiers added in the process. RNA was extracted from every sample with Trizol reagent. Library amplification was performed in two PCR steps, and a second sample barcode and Illumina TruSeq adapters were introduced in the second step. Sequencing of libraries was performed on an Illumina NovaSeq with 2 x 150 bp paired-end reads. On the study's bioinformatics: The reads were demultiplexed and collapsed into UMI-guided consensus sequences using migec v1.2.7. With mixcr v2.1.11, UMI consensuses were aligned to TRA and TRB V and J templates and assembled into clonotypes. Expanded or contracted clonotypes were those called significant by both edgeR and NoisET, with noise models trained on biological replicates. For edgeR calls, a false discovery rate-adjusted p below 0.01 and a log2 fold-change threshold of 1 were applied. PCA with hierarchical clustering of max-normalized trajectories of the 1000 most abundant clonotypes was used as exploratory dynamics analysis. Separately sequenced CD4+ and CD8+ repertoires were used to assign a CD4 or CD8 phenotype to each responding clone. TCRdb reworked the public reads: Q25 trimming with fastp, MiXCR clone assembly, productive beta chains retained. Rows are combined by CDR3 protein, so each entry shows the most common genes and DNA. TCRdb assigned the V and J calls; the authors' analysis was not used. Here the sample has around 340,000 distinct CDR3 sequences; more than 20% occur a single time. Together, the top ten hold around 12% of the sample.

Ficoll-Paque density gradient centrifugation was used to isolate PBMCs. From V the trimming removes 3 bases and from J it removes 9 bases, while the gene matches leave 11 bases of the junction unaccounted for. Spanning cysteine to phenylalanine, the CDR3 consists of 16 amino acids. Just the 48-base CDR3 DNA is kept, in frame starting at base 1. Reading the germline V gene gives CDR1 KGHSH and CDR2 LQKENI. About this clonotype itself: The antigen it recognizes is unknown. No much larger clone is present one base from it, and per-base qualities are unavailable.

Sequencing was done on a sample of PBMCs or a T cell subset sorted from them (not recorded which). The rearrangement combines TRBV18 with TRBJ2-5, with 12 central nucleotides matching TRBD2. The origin of this receptor is an adult woman who had mild COVID-19 (a few samples of this study predate the infection). The sample titles of this study are shuffled in the database, so cell type and time point are left out; the donor was told from shared clones. DNA sequence: TGTGCCAGCTCACCTAATCTCAGGACTAGCGGGGCCTCCCAGTACTTC. Translated, it reads CASSPNLRTSGASQYF.